A selection of T cell receptor beta chains follows, all from one sample in a study of blood T cells in healthy people across ages. TCRdb called the 5' RACE reads again in MiXCR, with one record for every CDR3 protein. The data contain about 730,000 distinct CDR3 sequences, approximately 43% of them singletons. Sequencing was performed on blood. Receptor source: a woman aged 60-75 years in good health. Both conserved end residues are part of each CDR3. Each record gives: J gene, clone size, V gene, D gene, CDR3 protein, CDR3 DNA. D genes are given only for firm matches. For some rows the clone size is stated as once, few or many, or as a class when expanded; others skip it.

>TRBJ2-5|NA|TRBV29-1|TRBD2
CSVAAGGRETQYF
TGCAGCGTTGCAGCGGGAGGAAGAGAGACCCAGTACTTC
>TRBJ2-3|few|TRBV7-3|NA
CASSVSRTSTDTQYF
TGTGCCAGCAGCGTAAGCCGGACTAGCACAGATACGCAGTATTTT
>TRBJ2-2|few|TRBV5-1|NA
CASSLKQADTGELFF
TGCGCCAGCAGCTTGAAACAGGCCGACACCGGGGAGCTGTTTTTT
>TRBJ1-2|once|TRBV12-3/TRBV12-4|NA
CASSPSTGEHNYGYTF
TGTGCCAGCAGTCCCTCGACAGGAGAGCATAACTATGGCTACACCTTC
>TRBJ2-7|NA|TRBV6-5|TRBD1
CASRQGDYEQYF
TGTGCCAGCAGGCAGGGGGACTACGAGCAGTACTTC
>TRBJ1-2|NA|TRBV11-2|TRBD1
CASSFRPGTDLYGYTF
TGTGCCAGCAGCTTCCGCCCCGGGACAGACCTCTATGGCTACACCTTC
>TRBJ2-7|NA|TRBV28|TRBD2
CASSSLAGGRAYEQYF
TGTGCCAGCAGCTCCTTAGCGGGAGGGAGGGCGTACGAGCAGTACTTC
>TRBJ2-3|NA|TRBV7-2|NA
CASSLVSSGSDTQYF
TGTGCCAGCAGCTTAGTCTCGAGCGGGTCAGATACGCAGTATTTT
>TRBJ1-1|NA|TRBV6-5|TRBD1
CASSFYSGTGARPNTEAFF
TGTGCCAGCAGTTTTTACTCCGGGACAGGGGCCCGACCTAACACTGAAGCTTTCTTT
>TRBJ2-7|NA|TRBV7-9|NA
CASSLSRIGEQYF
TGTGCCAGCAGCTTATCGAGGATTGGTGAGCAGTACTTC
>TRBJ1-1|few|TRBV24-1|NA
CATSARFNTEAFF
TGTGCCACCAGTGCCCGATTCAACACTGAAGCTTTCTTT
>TRBJ1-6|NA|TRBV7-2|NA
CASRGSEDPYNSPLHF
TGTGCCAGCAGAGGATCAGAGGACCCCTATAATTCACCCCTCCACTTT
>TRBJ2-1|few|TRBV6-2/TRBV6-3|TRBD2
CASSTVTSGHYNEQFF
TGTGCCAGCAGTACCGTCACTAGCGGGCATTACAATGAGCAGTTCTTC
>TRBJ2-7|NA|TRBV9|NA
CASSVAQGSNYEQYF
TGTGCCAGCAGCGTAGCTCAAGGGAGTAACTACGAGCAGTACTTC
>TRBJ2-1|NA|TRBV5-1|TRBD2
CASRQLASSSYNEQFF
TGCGCCAGCCGACAACTAGCGAGTAGCTCCTACAATGAGCAGTTCTTC
>TRBJ2-5|few|TRBV5-1|NA
CASSSSEGRETQYF
TGCGCCAGCAGTTCATCGGAGGGGAGGGAGACCCAGTACTTC
>TRBJ2-5|NA|TRBV5-1|TRBD2
CAGSLRLAVETQYF
TGCGCCGGCAGCTTGCGACTAGCGGTAGAGACCCAGTACTTC
>TRBJ2-2|NA|TRBV27|NA
CATRPGGSGTGELFF
TGTGCCACCAGGCCGGGGGGCAGTGGCACCGGGGAGCTGTTTTTT
>TRBJ1-2|few|TRBV12-3/TRBV12-4|NA
CASSFPGRDYGYTF
TGTGCCAGCAGTTTCCCGGGAAGGGACTATGGCTACACCTTC
>TRBJ1-6|many|TRBV25-1|TRBD1
CASERTGADSPLHF
TGTGCCAGCGAACGGACAGGGGCGGATTCACCCCTCCACTTT
>TRBJ2-3|NA|TRBV4-1|NA
CASSQEESTDTQYF
TGCGCCAGCAGCCAAGAGGAGAGCACAGATACGCAGTATTTT
>TRBJ2-7|few|TRBV20-1|NA
CSAESLGRRTYEQYF
TGCAGTGCTGAGAGCCTGGGACGCCGGACCTACGAGCAGTACTTC
>TRBJ2-7|many|TRBV5-6|NA
CASSLKYEQYF
TGTGCCAGCAGCTTAAAGTACGAGCAGTACTTC
>TRBJ2-1|NA|TRBV5-1|TRBD1
CASSFETGLNNEQFF
TGCGCCAGCAGCTTTGAGACAGGGCTCAACAATGAGCAGTTCTTC
>TRBJ2-7|NA|TRBV29-1|NA
CSVTASSYEQYF
TGCAGCGTCACCGCCAGCTCCTACGAGCAGTACTTC
>TRBJ1-5|few|TRBV20-1|NA
CSARRPDGQPQHF
TGCAGTGCTAGAAGACCCGATGGTCAGCCCCAGCATTTT
>TRBJ2-3|NA|TRBV12-3/TRBV12-4|NA
CASSFSPGPSTDTQYF
TGTGCCAGCAGCTTCTCTCCCGGGCCTAGCACAGATACGCAGTATTTT